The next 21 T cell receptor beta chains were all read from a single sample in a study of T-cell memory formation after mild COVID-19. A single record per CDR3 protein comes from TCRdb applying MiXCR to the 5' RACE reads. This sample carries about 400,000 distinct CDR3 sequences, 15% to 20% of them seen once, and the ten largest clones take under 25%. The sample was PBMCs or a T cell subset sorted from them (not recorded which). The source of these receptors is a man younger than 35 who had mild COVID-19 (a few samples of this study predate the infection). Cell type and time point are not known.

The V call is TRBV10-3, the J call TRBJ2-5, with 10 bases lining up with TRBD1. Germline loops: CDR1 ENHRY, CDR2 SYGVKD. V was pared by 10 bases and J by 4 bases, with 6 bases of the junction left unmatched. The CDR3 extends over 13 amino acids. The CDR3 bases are TGTGCCACGATGACAGGGGGCACAGAGACCCAGTACTTC. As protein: CATMTGGTETQYF.

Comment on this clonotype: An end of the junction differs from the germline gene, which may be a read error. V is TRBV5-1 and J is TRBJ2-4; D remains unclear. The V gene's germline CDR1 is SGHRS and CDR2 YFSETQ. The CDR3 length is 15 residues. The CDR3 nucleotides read TGCGCGAGCAGCTTGTCTGCTGGGGCCAAAAACATTCAGTACTTC. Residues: CASSLSAGAKNIQYF.

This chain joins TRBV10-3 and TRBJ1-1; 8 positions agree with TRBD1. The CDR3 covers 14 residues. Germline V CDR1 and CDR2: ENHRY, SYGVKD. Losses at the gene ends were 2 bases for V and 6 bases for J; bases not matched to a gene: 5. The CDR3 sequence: CAISEGQGDPEAFF. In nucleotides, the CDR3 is TGTGCCATCAGTGAGGGACAGGGCGACCCTGAAGCTTTCTTT.

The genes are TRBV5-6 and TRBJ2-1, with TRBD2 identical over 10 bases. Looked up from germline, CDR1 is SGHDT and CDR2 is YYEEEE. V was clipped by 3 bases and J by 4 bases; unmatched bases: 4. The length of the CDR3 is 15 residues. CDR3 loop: CASSSLAGEYNEQFF. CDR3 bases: TGTGCCAGCAGCTCCCTAGCGGGGGAATACAATGAGCAGTTCTTC.

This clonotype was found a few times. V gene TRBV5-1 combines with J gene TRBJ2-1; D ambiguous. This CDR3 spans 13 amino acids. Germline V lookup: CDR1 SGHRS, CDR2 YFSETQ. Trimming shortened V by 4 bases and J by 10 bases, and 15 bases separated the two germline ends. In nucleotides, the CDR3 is TGCGCCAGCAGCCCGAATCCGCTGGGAGAGCAGTTCTTC. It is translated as CASSPNPLGEQFF.

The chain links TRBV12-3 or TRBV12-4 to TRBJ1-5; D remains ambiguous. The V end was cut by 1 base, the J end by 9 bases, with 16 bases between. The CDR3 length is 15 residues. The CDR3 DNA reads TGTGCCAGCAGTTTAGGCGCCAGGTCATTCGCGCCCCAGCATTTT. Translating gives CASSLGARSFAPQHF.

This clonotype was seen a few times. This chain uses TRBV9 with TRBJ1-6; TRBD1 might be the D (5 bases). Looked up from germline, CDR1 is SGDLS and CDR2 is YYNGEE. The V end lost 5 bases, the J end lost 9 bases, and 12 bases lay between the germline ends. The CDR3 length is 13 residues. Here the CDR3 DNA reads TGTGCCAGCAGAGGGGAGGGTGGTTCACCCCTCCACTTT. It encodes CASRGEGGSPLHF.

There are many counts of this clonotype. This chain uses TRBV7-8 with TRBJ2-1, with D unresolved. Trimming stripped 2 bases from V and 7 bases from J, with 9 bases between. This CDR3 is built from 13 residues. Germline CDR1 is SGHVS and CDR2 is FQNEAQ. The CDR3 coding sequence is TGTGCCAGCAGCTTACCAGCCGGGAATGAGCAGTTCTTC. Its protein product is CASSLPAGNEQFF. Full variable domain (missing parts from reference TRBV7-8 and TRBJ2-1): GAGVSQSPRYKVAKRGQDVALRCDPISGHVSLFWYQQALGQGPEFLTYFQNEAQLDKSGLPSDRFFAERPEGSVSTLKIQRTQQEDSAVYLCASSLPAGNEQFFGPGTRLTVL.

CDR3 DNA sequence: TGCAGTGCTATCGAGGCGAGTATCGAGCAGTACTTC. Its protein is CSAIEASIEQYF. The V and J genes are TRBV20-1 and TRBJ2-7, with D hard to call. V lost 4 bases to trimming and J lost 6 bases, with 13 bases between them. The CDR3 is 12 residues long. Germline V gene lookup returns CDR1 DFQATT and CDR2 SNEGSKA (reference sequence).

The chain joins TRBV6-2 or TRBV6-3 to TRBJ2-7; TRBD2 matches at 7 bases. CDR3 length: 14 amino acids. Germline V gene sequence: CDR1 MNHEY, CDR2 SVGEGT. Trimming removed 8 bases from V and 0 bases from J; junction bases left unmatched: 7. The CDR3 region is CASCYGRDSYEQYV. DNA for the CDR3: TGTGCCAGCTGCTATGGGAGGGACTCCTACGAGCAGTACGTC.

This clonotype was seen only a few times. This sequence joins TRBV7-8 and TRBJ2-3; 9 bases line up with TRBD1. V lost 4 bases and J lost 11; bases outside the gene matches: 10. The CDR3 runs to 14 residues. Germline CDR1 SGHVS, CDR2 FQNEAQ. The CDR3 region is CASSWLQGAMLQYF. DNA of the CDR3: TGTGCCAGCAGCTGGTTACAGGGGGCCATGCTGCAGTATTTT. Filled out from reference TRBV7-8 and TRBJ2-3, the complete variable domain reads GAGVSQSPRYKVAKRGQDVALRCDPISGHVSLFWYQQALGQGPEFLTYFQNEAQLDKSGLPSDRFFAERPEGSVSTLKIQRTQQEDSAVYLCASSWLQGAMLQYFGPGTRLTVL.

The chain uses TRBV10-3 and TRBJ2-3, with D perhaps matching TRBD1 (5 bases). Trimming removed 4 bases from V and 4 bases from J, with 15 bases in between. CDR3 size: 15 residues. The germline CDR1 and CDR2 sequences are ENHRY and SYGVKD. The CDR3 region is CAISVRQGMSDTQYF. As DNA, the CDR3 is TGTGCCATCAGTGTTCGCCAGGGAATGTCAGATACGCAGTATTTT.

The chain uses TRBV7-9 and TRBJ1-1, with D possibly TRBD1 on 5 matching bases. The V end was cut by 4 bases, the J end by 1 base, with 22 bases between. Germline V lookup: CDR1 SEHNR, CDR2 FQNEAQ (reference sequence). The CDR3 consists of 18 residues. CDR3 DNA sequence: TGTGCCAGCAGCTCGGTGGGGGGAGTCCCCCGAGGGAACACTGAAGCTTTCTTT. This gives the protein CASSSVGGVPRGNTEAFF. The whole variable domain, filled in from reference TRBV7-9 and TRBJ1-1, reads DTGVSQNPRHKITKRGQNVTFRCDPISEHNRLYWYRQTLGQGPEFLTYFQNEAQLEKSRLLSDRFSAERPKGSFSTLEIQRTEQGDSAMYLCASSSVGGVPRGNTEAFFGQGTRLTVV.

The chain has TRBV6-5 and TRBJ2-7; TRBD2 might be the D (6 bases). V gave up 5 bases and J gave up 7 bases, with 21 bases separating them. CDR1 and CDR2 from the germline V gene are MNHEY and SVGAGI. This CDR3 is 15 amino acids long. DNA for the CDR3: TGTGCCAGCAGTGCGGGGAGCGGACCCCTTGGAGAGCAGTACGTC. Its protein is CASSAGSGPLGEQYV.

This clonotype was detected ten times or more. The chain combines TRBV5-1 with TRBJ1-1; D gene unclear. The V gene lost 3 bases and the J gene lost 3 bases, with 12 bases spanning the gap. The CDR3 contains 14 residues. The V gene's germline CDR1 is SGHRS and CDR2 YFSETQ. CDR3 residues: CASSSLGSDTEAFF. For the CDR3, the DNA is TGCGCCAGCAGCTCCCTGGGAAGCGACACTGAAGCTTTCTTT. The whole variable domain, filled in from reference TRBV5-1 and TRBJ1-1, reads KAGVTQTPRYLIKTRGQQVTLSCSPISGHRSVSWYQQTPGQGLQFLFEYFSETQRNKGNFPGRFSGRQFSNSRSEMNVSTLELGDSALYLCASSSLGSDTEAFFGQGTRLTVV.

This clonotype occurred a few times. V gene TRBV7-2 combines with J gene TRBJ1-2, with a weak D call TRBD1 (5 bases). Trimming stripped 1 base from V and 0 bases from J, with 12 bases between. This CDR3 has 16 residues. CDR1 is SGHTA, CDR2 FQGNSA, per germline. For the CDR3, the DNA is TGTGCCAGCAGCTTAGGAGCAGGGCTAACTAACTATGGCTACACCTTC. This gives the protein CASSLGAGLTNYGYTF.

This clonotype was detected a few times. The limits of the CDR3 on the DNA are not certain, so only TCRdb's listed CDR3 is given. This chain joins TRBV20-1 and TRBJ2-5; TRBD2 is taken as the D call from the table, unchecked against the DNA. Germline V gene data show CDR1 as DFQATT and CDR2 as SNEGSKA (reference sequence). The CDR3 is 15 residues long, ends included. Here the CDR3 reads CSAVPGALQGETQYF.

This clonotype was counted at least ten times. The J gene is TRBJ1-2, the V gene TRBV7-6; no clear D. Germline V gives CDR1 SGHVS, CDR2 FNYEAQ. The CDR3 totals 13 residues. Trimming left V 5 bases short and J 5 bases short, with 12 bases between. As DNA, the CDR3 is TGTGCCAGCAGCCCAGGCGGAGGGTATGGCTACACCTTC. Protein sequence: CASSPGGGYGYTF.

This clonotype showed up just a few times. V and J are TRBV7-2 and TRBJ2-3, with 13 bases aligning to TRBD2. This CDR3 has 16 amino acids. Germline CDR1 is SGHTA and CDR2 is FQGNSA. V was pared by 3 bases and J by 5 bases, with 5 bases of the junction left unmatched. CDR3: CASSFGLAGAGDTQYF. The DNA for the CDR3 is TGTGCCAGCAGCTTCGGACTAGCGGGGGCGGGAGATACGCAGTATTTT.

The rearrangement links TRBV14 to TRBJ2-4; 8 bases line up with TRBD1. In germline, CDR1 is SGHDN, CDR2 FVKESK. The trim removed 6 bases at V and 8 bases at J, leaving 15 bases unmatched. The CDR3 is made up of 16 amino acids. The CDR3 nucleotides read TGTGCCAGCAGTGGGGGACAGGCGACCCTTTACGACATTCAGTACTTC. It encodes CASSGGQATLYDIQYF. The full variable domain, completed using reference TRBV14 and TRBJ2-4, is EAGVTQFPSHSVIEKGQTVTLRCDPISGHDNLYWYRRVMGKEIKFLLHFVKESKQDESGMPNNRFLAERTGGTYSTLKVQPAELEDSGVYFCASSGGQATLYDIQYFGAGTRLSVL.

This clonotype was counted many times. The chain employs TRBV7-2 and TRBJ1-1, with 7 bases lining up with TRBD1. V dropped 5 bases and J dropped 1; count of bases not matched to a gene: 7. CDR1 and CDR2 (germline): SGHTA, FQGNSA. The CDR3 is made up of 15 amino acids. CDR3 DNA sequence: TGTGCCAGCAGCCGACAGACAGGGACGAACACTGAAGCTTTCTTT. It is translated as CASSRQTGTNTEAFF. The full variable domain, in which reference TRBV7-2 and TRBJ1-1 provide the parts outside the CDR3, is GAGVSQSPSNKVTEKGKDVELRCDPISGHTALYWYRQSLGQGLEFLIYFQGNSAPDKSGLPSDRFSAERTGGSVSTLTIQRTQQEDSAVYLCASSRQTGTNTEAFFGQGTRLTVV.